This paragraph covers one T cell receptor beta chain sequence. In the study's own analysis: Cell counts per sample came from amplifying reference gene primers. Measured with immunoSEQ multiplex PCR; TCRdb has only the in-frame clones, and not every one. V and J calls and clone size are given by that table; D and trimming were obtained from the DNA. The sample has 130,000 to 150,000 clones; 80% to 90% are singletons. The data stem from a study of blood T cell repertoires in COVID-19. About the study: Sites in the United States, Italy and Spain provided acute and convalescent COVID-19 samples. PBMCs, B-cell-depleted T cells, or T cells provided the cDNA or gDNA that made up the material.

The V segment lost 5 bases and the J segment 5 bases; nucleotides outside the gene matches: 9. Germline CDR1 KGHDR, CDR2 SFDVKD. The CDR3 spans 16 residues. This TCR was sampled from a woman aged 45 to 65 with acute or convalescent COVID-19. The chain uses TRBV24-1 and TRBJ2-5; 11 nucleotides agree with TRBD1. Sequencing was carried out using peripheral blood. The CDR3 nucleotides read TGTGCCACCAGTGCCGTGGACAGGGGGCAGTGGGAGACCCAGTACTTC. Amino acids: CATSAVDRGQWETQYF.